This T cell receptor beta chain derives from a study of T-cell reconstitution after alpha-beta-depleted transplantation in children. The study, taken as a whole, reports: T-cell counts and diversity at one year following transplant were attributed mainly to newly produced T cells. TCRbeta diversity was high at day 60 in some patients (a result of surviving recipient T cells and thymic progenitors). About two months after transplant, alpha-beta T cells reportedly came from several hundred expanded graft clones.

The CDR3 totals 14 residues. V shed 5 bases and J shed 5 bases, with 13 bases lying between them. Germline CDR1 reads MNHEY; CDR2 reads SMNVEV (reference sequence). This clonotype was observed at least ten times. Antigen unknown. The TCRbeta library was prepared with unique molecular identifiers. TCRdb reanalysed the PCR reads using MiXCR and keeps one entry per CDR3 protein. The sample yields about 32,000 distinct CDR3 sequences, about 7% seen once. The J gene is TRBJ1-5, the V gene TRBV27; a weak D match, TRBD1 (6 bases). This clonotype originated in a child under two years old who had a stem cell transplant for acute myeloid leukemia, so the T cells may come from the graft donor. Sequencing was performed on peripheral blood, taken 60 days after TCRalphabeta/CD19-depleted stem cell transplant. The CDR3 bases are TGTGCCAGCAGTCCATACAGGGAGGATCAGCCCCAGCATTTT. Encoded protein: CASSPYREDQPQHF.